The following is a TCR beta chain sequence with its context. The antigen is unknown. Germline CDR1 reads SGHRS; CDR2 reads YFSETQ. The CDR3 is made up of 15 amino acids. V was shortened by 4 bases and J by 0 bases, with 11 bases between the two germline ends. The data originate from a study of blood T cells in healthy people across ages. Those donating, healthy Caucasian individuals from Russia, were aged about 6 to 100. Findings and limits, study-wide: Comparison with aged donors showed that long-lived donors had more naive CD4+ cells and higher diversity.

Using a J-beta primer mix together with a sample-barcoded 5' primer, a second PCR was run for about 6 to 11 cycles. In TCRdb, the 5' RACE reads were re-called with MiXCR into one record per CDR3 protein. This sample has over 750,000 distinct CDR3 sequences, with around 25% found just once. This sample also belongs to another study, concerning T cells of mothers and their children. That source adds: A few healthy Caucasian mothers and their six children were the donors.

Source material: blood. This TCR came from a boy aged 5-17 years in good health. The chain recombines TRBV5-1 with TRBJ2-1; D is perhaps TRBD1 or TRBD2 (5 bases each). In DNA, the CDR3 is TGCGCCAGCAGCCCGGGACGGATCTCCTACAATGAGCAGTTCTTC. This codes for CASSPGRISYNEQFF.